The 26 T cell receptor beta chains in this list originate from one sample, sequenced in a study of prognosis after radiotherapy for stage I lung cancer. Two-round multiplex PCR, the amplification method, yielded TCR beta CDR3 from genomic DNA. Round one of PCR was performed, and it used primers specific to each TRBV and TRBJ gene. TCRdb recomputed calls from the multiplex PCR reads with MiXCR, one row per CDR3 protein. Among about 21,000 distinct CDR3 sequences listed, roughly 44% were seen once. The input for sequencing was PBMCs, taken before or after stereotactic body radiation therapy (not recorded which). Source of these receptors: a donor aged 50 or older with non-small cell lung cancer.

This clonotype was seen repeatedly, ten times or more. This rearrangement joins TRBV3-1 to TRBJ2-7, with TRBD1 matching over 9 bases. V was pared by 7 bases and J by 3 bases, with 10 bases of the junction left unmatched. The CDR3 extends over 15 amino acids. Germline values: CDR1 LGHDT, CDR2 YNNKEL (reference sequence). As DNA, the CDR3 is TGTGCCAGCACCAAAGGGACAGGGAGGTTCTACGAGCAGTACTTC. Protein product: CASTKGTGRFYEQYF.

This clonotype has at least ten counts. The rearrangement joins TRBV27 to TRBJ2-3; the D is unclear. The CDR3 loop spans 14 amino acids. The germline CDR1 and CDR2 sequences are MNHEY and SMNVEV (reference sequence). Trimming pared 10 bases from V and 0 bases from J, leaving 14 bases between. The DNA of the CDR3 is TGTGCCACCCTCCCGGGCAGAAGCACAGATACGCAGTATTTT. Amino acid sequence: CATLPGRSTDTQYF.

As regards this clonotype: The junction shows a germline mismatch at one end, possibly a read error. The rearrangement joins TRBV28 to TRBJ2-6, with D perhaps TRBD1 (6 bases). Germline assignment: CDR1 MDHEN and CDR2 SYDVKM. The CDR3 extends over 15 amino acids. The chain's CDR3 is CASSVDRRCTNVLTF. In DNA form, the CDR3 reads TGTGCCAGCAGCGTCGACAGGCGATGTACCAACGTCCTTACTTTC.

Ten or more counts support this clonotype. This chain uses TRBV20-1 with TRBJ2-1; 11 positions agree with TRBD2. V trimming: 4 bases; J trimming: 7 bases; junction bases outside the gene matches: 6. Germline V gene lookup returns CDR1 DFQATT and CDR2 SNEGSKA (reference sequence). The CDR3 length is 14 residues. The CDR3 loop reads CSANLAGGRNEQFF. As DNA, the CDR3 is TGCAGTGCTAATCTAGCGGGAGGAAGGAATGAGCAGTTCTTC.

This clonotype was counted ten times or more. The chain carries TRBV10-3 and TRBJ1-2; D is perhaps TRBD1 (6 bases). The CDR3 loop spans 13 amino acids. Trimming left V 5 bases short and J 3 bases short, with 10 bases between. CDR1 ENHRY and CDR2 SYGVKD come from the germline V gene. CDR3 in amino acids: CAISYRADYGYTF. As DNA, the CDR3 is TGTGCCATCAGTTACAGGGCCGACTATGGCTACACCTTC.

The chain couples TRBV7-2 to TRBJ2-7; 7 bases match TRBD1. The CDR3 sequence is 14 residues long. Trimming cost V 5 bases and J 6 bases; bases outside gene matches: 10. The V gene's germline CDR1 is SGHTA and CDR2 FQGNSA. For the CDR3, the DNA is TGTGCCAGCAGCCAACAACAGGGGTGGGGCGAGCAGTACTTC. It yields the protein CASSQQQGWGEQYF. Full variable domain (outside the CDR3, taken from reference TRBV7-2 and TRBJ2-7): GAGVSQSPSNKVTEKGKDVELRCDPISGHTALYWYRQSLGQGLEFLIYFQGNSAPDKSGLPSDRFSAERTGGSVSTLTIQRTQQEDSAVYLCASSQQQGWGEQYFGPGTRLTVT.

A note on this clonotype: A read error is the likely source, as a far larger clone sits one nucleotide away. The chain has TRBV6-9 and TRBJ2-7, with unresolved D. This CDR3 has 13 amino acids. Trimming took 4 bases from V and 8 from J, leaving 15 bases between them. Germline values: CDR1 MNHGY, CDR2 SVAAGI. CDR3 sequence (DNA): TGTGCCAGCAGTTCCCCGGTGATCCACCAGCAGTACTTC. Amino acids: CASSSPVIHQQYF.

By share, this clonotype counts as medium-sized. The junction differs from germline at one of its ends, possibly a read error. CDR3 DNA sequence: TGCGCCAGCAGCTTGAGACAGGACACCGGGGAGCTGTTTTTT. Translating it yields CASSLRQDTGELFF. The chain is built from TRBV11-2 and TRBJ2-2, with a possible D match to TRBD1 (6 bases). This CDR3 has 14 residues. CDR1 and CDR2 (germline): SGHAT, FQNNGV. Drawing the rest from reference TRBV11-2 and TRBJ2-2, the complete variable domain is EAGVAQSPRYKIIEKRQSVAFWCNPISGHATLYWYQQILGQGPKLLIQFQNNGVVDDSQLPKDRFSAERLKGVDSTLKIQPAKLEDSAVYLCASSLRQDTGELFFGEGSRLTVL.

This clonotype was recorded at least ten times. The chain couples TRBV12-3 or TRBV12-4 to TRBJ2-3; tentative D call: TRBD2 (10 bases). The CDR3 has 18 residues. Deletions cut 5 bases from V and 8 bases from J, with 29 bases between. The CDR3 loop is CASSPQGALAGAGGTQYF. CDR3 bases: TGTGCCAGCAGTCCACAGGGGGCTCTAGCGGGGGCAGGAGGTACGCAGTATTTT.

This clonotype was observed a handful of times. This sequence may be a read error, since a much larger clone differs from it by one base. The chain links TRBV6-2 or TRBV6-3 to TRBJ2-6; possibly TRBD1 for D (6 bases). CDR1 and CDR2 (germline): MNHEY, SVGEGT. The CDR3 is 18 amino acids. The CDR3 is CASIYPQGRGSGANVLTF. The CDR3 DNA sequence: TGTGCCAGCATTTACCCACAGGGTAGGGGCTCTGGGGCCAACGTCCTGACTTTC.

The chain links TRBV6-1 to TRBJ2-7; D is ambiguous. CDR1 and CDR2 from the germline V gene are MNHNS and SASEGT. Trimming took off 7 bases at V and 2 bases at J, with 12 bases between the two ends. The CDR3 sequence is 13 residues long. CDR3 region: CASIPGYTYEQYF. The CDR3 nucleotides are TGTGCCAGCATCCCAGGCTATACCTACGAGCAGTACTTC.

J is TRBJ1-1 and V is TRBV11-3, with D hard to call. V was pared by 4 bases and J by 4 bases, with 10 bases between. The V gene's germline CDR1 is SGHNT and CDR2 YENEEA. The CDR3 runs 13 residues. The CDR3 bases are TGTGCCAGCAGCTCTGAAGGGTGCACTGAAGCTTTCTTT. Translation: CASSSEGCTEAFF.

This clonotype was observed at least ten times. The chain employs TRBV14 and TRBJ2-1; a possible D gene is TRBD2 (5 bases). Germline CDR1 and CDR2: SGHDN and FVKESK. V lost 0 bases and J 7 bases, leaving 10 bases between the germline ends. This CDR3 contains 14 residues. This chain's CDR3 is CASSQELIANEQFF. As DNA, the CDR3 is TGTGCCAGCAGCCAAGAACTTATAGCGAATGAGCAGTTCTTC. Supplemented by reference TRBV14 and TRBJ2-1, the full variable domain reads EAGVTQFPSHSVIEKGQTVTLRCDPISGHDNLYWYRRVMGKEIKFLLHFVKESKQDESGMPNNRFLAERTGGTYSTLKVQPAELEDSGVYFCASSQELIANEQFFGPGTRLTVL.

This clonotype was seen at least ten times. The chain carries TRBV5-1 and TRBJ2-3; 13 nucleotides align to TRBD2. This CDR3 is 19 amino acids long. Per the germline V gene, CDR1 is SGHRS and CDR2 is YFSETQ. V gave up 0 bases and J gave up 2 bases; unmatched junction bases: 9. CDR3 amino acids: CASSLAPGLAGPDTDTQYF. In nucleotides, the CDR3 is TGCGCCAGCAGCTTGGCCCCGGGACTAGCGGGGCCAGACACAGATACGCAGTATTTT.

Comments on this clonotype: A read error may produce the germline difference seen at one junction end. The V gene is TRBV28, the J gene TRBJ2-6, with D perhaps being TRBD1 or TRBD2 (5 bases each). CDR3 size: 14 residues. Per germline, CDR1 MDHEN and CDR2 SYDVKM. The CDR3 bases are TGTGCCAGCAGAGGCGGTGTCGGGGCCAACTTCCTGACTTTC. Translation gives CASRGGVGANFLTF.

This clonotype was seen at least ten times. The chain uses TRBV20-1 and TRBJ2-1; perhaps TRBD1 as D (5 bases). Trimming removed 3 bases from V and 3 bases from J, with 15 bases in between. Germline V CDR1 and CDR2: DFQATT, SNEGSKA (reference sequence). This CDR3 contains 15 residues. The CDR3 DNA sequence: TGCAGTGCTAGTAGCTCCCAGGGCTTCTACAATGAGCAGTTCTTC. This encodes CSASSSQGFYNEQFF.

This clonotype has just one count. A read error may account for a junction end that differs from germline. This sequence joins TRBV6-4 and TRBJ1-2; D remains ambiguous. The germline gives CDR1 MRHNA, CDR2 SNTAGT. The CDR3 runs to 11 residues. The CDR3 nucleotides read TGTGCCAGCCTAAGAAAGTATGGCTACACATTC. Its protein product is CASLRKYGYTF.

This clonotype came up once. This rearrangement joins TRBV6-6 to TRBJ2-2; the match to TRBD1 covers 10 bases. The ends lost 0 bases at V and 0 bases at J; junction bases unmatched: 1. This CDR3 region has 17 residues. Looked up from germline, CDR1 is MNHNY and CDR2 is SVGAGI (reference sequence). CDR3 sequence (DNA): TGTGCCAGCAGTTACTCGGGGACAGGGGCGAACACCGGGGAGCTGTTTTTT. This sequence encodes CASSYSGTGANTGELFF.

Notes on this clonotype: It differs at one base from a far larger clone, so likely a read error. V gene TRBV6-4 combines with J gene TRBJ1-2; 9 positions match TRBD1. The V and J ends lost 6 bases and 8 bases, in that order; junction bases with no gene match: 13. CDR3 length equals 15 residues. Germline CDR1 and CDR2: MRHNA and SNTAGT. The CDR3 nucleotides are TGTGCCAGCAGCCGAGAAGGACAGGGGTCTCGCGGCTACACCTTC. Translation gives CASSREGQGSRGYTF.

This clonotype was found once. This may be a read error, as it is one base from a much larger clone. The CDR3 DNA sequence: TGTGCCGGCAGCCGAGCCGGGACAGGCGAAAAAAACATTCAGTACTTC. This translates into CAGSRAGTGEKNIQYF. This sequence joins TRBV28 and TRBJ2-4; 8 nucleotides line up with TRBD1. Germline CDR1 is MDHEN and CDR2 is SYDVKM. This CDR3 has 16 residues.

Concerning this clonotype itself: This may arise from a read error, as a much more abundant clone is one base away. The V and J genes are TRBV10-3 and TRBJ2-3, with 8 bases aligning to TRBD2. The CDR3 spans 17 residues. The V gene's germline CDR1 is ENHRY and CDR2 SYGVKD. V shed 0 bases, J shed 6 bases, and the junction held 11 bases outside the gene matches. CDR3 region: CAISESGLVRAVDTQYF. CDR3 nucleotide sequence: TGTGCCATCAGTGAGTCGGGACTAGTCCGGGCTGTCGATACGCAGTATTTT.

In its sample, this clonotype was seen many times. The CDR3 loop is CASRPTAGSDTQYF. The CDR3, as DNA: TGTGCCAGCAGACCCACTGCAGGCTCAGATACGCAGTATTTT. The chain couples TRBV7-2 to TRBJ2-3; no clear D gene. Trimming removed 6 bases at V and 4 bases at J, with 14 bases between. This CDR3 is built from 14 residues. CDR1 SGHTA and CDR2 FQGNSA come from the germline V gene.

Details on this clonotype: An end of the junction does not agree with germline; a read error may underlie this. The V call is TRBV28, the J call TRBJ1-2; D is perhaps TRBD1 (6 bases). The germline CDR1 and CDR2 sequences are MDHEN and SYDVKM. The CDR3 contains 14 residues. Written as DNA, the CDR3 is TGTGCCAGCAGTGGTACAATGGGGGCTGACAGCTACAACTTC. Its translation is CASSGTMGADSYNF.

This clonotype was recorded many times. V gene TRBV7-9 combines with J gene TRBJ1-1; no reliable D call. In germline, CDR1 is SEHNR, CDR2 FQNEAQ (reference sequence). CDR3 length: 11 residues. Trimming stripped 2 bases from V and 5 bases from J, with 3 bases between. The CDR3 region has the DNA TGTGCCAGCAGCTTATATACTGAAGCTTTCTTT. Residues: CASSLYTEAFF.

V gene TRBV28 combines with J gene TRBJ1-6; D is ambiguous. The V end lost 9 bases, the J end lost 10 bases, and 22 bases lay between the germline ends. Germline-derived CDR1 and CDR2 are MDHEN and SYDVKM. The CDR3 is made up of 15 amino acids. The CDR3 DNA is TGTGCCAGTCCTCCAAAAAGACGATATAGGTCACCCCTCCACTTT. Encoded protein: CASPPKRRYRSPLHF. Combining the CDR3 with reference TRBV28 and TRBJ1-6 gives the whole variable domain DVKVTQSSRYLVKRTGEKVFLECVQDMDHENMFWYRQDPGLGLRLIYFSYDVKMKEKGDIPEGYSVSREKKERFSLILESASTNQTSMYLCASPPKRRYRSPLHFGNGTRLTVT.

As for this clonotype: It differs at one base from a far larger clone, so likely a read error. The chain is built from TRBV6-8 and TRBJ2-3; 10 positions match TRBD1. Looked up from germline, CDR1 is MNHGY and CDR2 is SAAAGT. The V and J ends lost 7 bases and 2 bases, in that order; junction bases with no gene match: 6. The CDR3 spans 15 residues. CDR3 residues: CASTHGQGVTDTQYF. DNA of the CDR3: TGTGCCAGCACCCACGGACAGGGGGTCACAGATACGCAGTATTTT.